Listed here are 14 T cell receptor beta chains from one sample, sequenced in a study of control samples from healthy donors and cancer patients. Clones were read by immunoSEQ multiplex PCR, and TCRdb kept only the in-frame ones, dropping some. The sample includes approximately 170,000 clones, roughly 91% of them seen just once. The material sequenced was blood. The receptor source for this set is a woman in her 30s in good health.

Written as DNA, the CDR3 is TGCGCCAGCAGCCGGGCCCTAATCTACGAGCAGTACTTC. Amino acids: CASSRALIYEQYF. The genes are TRBV4-3 and TRBJ2-7; no clear D gene. Trimming shortened V by 4 bases and J by 3 bases, and 10 bases separated the two germline ends. The CDR3 loop spans 13 amino acids. In germline, CDR1 is LGHNA, CDR2 YSLEER.

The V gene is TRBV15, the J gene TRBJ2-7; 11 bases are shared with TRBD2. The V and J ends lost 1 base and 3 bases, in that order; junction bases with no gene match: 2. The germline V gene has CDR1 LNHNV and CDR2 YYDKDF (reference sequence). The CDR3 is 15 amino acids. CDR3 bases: TGTGCCACCAGCAGAGGGGGGACTAGCGGCTACGAGCAGTACTTC. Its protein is CATSRGGTSGYEQYF.

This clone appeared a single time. CDR3 nucleotide sequence: TGTGCCAGCAGTTTTGGGGGGCTAGAGACCCAGTACTTC. Translating gives CASSFGGLETQYF. This chain links TRBV28 with TRBJ2-5; D is tentatively TRBD1 or TRBD2 (6 bases each). The CDR3 has 13 residues. The germline V and J ends were trimmed by 3 bases and 4 bases, with 9 bases remaining between them. Germline assignment: CDR1 MDHEN and CDR2 SYDVKM.

The CDR3 region is CASSHLGRGFYEQYF. CDR3 DNA sequence: TGTGCCAGCAGCCACCTCGGCAGGGGGTTCTACGAGCAGTACTTC. This rearrangement joins TRBV3-1 (or the pseudogene TRBV3-2) to TRBJ2-7, with 7 positions matching TRBD1. The CDR3 has 15 amino acids. Germline V gene lookup returns CDR1 LGHDT and CDR2 YNNKEL (reference sequence). V lost 3 bases to trimming and J lost 3 bases; unmatched junction nucleotides: 8.

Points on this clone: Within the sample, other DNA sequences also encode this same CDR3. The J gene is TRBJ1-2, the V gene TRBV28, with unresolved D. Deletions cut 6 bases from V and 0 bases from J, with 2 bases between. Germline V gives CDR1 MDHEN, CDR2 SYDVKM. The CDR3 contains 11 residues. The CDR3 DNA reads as TGTGCCAGCAGAGCTAACTATGGCTACACCTTC. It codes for CASRANYGYTF.

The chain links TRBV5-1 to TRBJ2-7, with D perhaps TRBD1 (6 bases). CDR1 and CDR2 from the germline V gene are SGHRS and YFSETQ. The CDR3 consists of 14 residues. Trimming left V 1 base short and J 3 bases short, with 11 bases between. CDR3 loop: CASSLTGPNYEQYF. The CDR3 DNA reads TGCGCCAGCAGCTTGACAGGGCCAAACTACGAGCAGTACTTC.

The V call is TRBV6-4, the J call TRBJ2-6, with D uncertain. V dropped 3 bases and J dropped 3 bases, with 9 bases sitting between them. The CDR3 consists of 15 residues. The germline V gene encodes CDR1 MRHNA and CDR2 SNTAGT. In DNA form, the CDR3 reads TGTGCCAGCAGTGAAAGGGCAGGTGGGGCCAACGTCCTGACTTTC. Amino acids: CASSERAGGANVLTF.

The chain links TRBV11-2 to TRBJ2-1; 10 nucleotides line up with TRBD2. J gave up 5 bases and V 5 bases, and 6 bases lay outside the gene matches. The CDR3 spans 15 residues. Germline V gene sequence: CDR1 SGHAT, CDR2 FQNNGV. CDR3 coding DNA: TGTGCCAGCAGCGAGCGGGAGGGCCGAGACAATGAGCAGTTCTTC. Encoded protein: CASSEREGRDNEQFF. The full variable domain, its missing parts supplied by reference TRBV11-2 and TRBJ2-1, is EAGVAQSPRYKIIEKRQSVAFWCNPISGHATLYWYQQILGQGPKLLIQFQNNGVVDDSQLPKDRFSAERLKGVDSTLKIQPAKLEDSAVYLCASSEREGRDNEQFFGPGTRLTVL.

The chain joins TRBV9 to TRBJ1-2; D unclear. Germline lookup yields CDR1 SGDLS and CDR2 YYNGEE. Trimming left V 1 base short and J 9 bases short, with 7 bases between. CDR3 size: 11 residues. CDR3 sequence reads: CASSVNSSYTF. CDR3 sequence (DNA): TGTGCCAGCAGCGTAAACAGTAGCTACACCTTC.

The CDR3 DNA reads TGTGCCACAAAAGGGGACACGGACAATGAGCAGTTCTTC. Protein product: CATKGDTDNEQFF. This rearrangement joins TRBV19 to TRBJ2-1, with TRBD1 as a possible D gene (6 bases). Germline CDR1 reads LNHDA; CDR2 reads SQIVND (reference sequence). V was pared by 10 bases and J by 5 bases, with 15 bases between. CDR3 size: 13 residues.

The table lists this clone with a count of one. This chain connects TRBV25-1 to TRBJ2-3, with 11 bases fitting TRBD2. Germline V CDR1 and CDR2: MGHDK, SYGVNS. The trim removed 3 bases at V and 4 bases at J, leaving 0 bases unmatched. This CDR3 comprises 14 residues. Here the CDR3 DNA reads TGTGCCAGCAGTGATAGCGGGAGGGCAGATACGCAGTATTTT. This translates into CASSDSGRADTQYF.

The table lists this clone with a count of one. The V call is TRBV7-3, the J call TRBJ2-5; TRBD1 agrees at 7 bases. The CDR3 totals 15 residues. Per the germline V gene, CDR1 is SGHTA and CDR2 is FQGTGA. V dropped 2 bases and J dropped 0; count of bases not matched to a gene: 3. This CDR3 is CASSLGQGDQETQYF. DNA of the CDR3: TGTGCCAGCAGCTTAGGCCAGGGGGACCAAGAGACCCAGTACTTC.

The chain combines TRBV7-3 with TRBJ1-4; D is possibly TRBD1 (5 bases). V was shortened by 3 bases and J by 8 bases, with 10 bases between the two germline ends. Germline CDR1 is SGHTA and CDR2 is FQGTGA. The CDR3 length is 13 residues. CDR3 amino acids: CASSFQGGEKLFF. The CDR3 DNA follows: TGTGCCAGCAGCTTCCAGGGCGGGGAAAAACTGTTTTTT.

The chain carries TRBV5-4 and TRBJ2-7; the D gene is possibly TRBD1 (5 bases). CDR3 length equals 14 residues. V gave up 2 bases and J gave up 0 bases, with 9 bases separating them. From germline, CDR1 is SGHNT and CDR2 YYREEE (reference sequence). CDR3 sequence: CASSLDSLSYEQYF. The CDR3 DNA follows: TGTGCCAGCAGCTTAGACAGCCTCTCCTACGAGCAGTACTTC.